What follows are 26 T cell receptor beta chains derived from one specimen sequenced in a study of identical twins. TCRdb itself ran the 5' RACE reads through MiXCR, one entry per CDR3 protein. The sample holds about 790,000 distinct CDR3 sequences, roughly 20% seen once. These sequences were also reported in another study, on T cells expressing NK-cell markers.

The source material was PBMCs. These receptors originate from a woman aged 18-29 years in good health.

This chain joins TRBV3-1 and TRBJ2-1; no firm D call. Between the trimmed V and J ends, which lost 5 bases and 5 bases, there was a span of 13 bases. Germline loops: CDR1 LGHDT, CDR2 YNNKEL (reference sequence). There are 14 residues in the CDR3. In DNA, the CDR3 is TGTGCCAGCAGCAGCAGACACAGAGACAATGAGCAGTTCTTC. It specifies CASSSRHRDNEQFF.

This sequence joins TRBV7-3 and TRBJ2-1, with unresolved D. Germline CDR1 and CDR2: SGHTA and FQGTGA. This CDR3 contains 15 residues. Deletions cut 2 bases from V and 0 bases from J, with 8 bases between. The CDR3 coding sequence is TGTGCCAGCAGCTTATCTTTGAACTCCTACAATGAGCAGTTCTTC. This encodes CASSLSLNSYNEQFF. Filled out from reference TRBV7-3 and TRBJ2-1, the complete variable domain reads GAGVSQTPSNKVTEKGKYVELRCDPISGHTALYWYRQSLGQGPEFLIYFQGTGAADDSGLPNDRFFAVRPEGSVSTLKIQRTERGDSAVYLCASSLSLNSYNEQFFGPGTRLTVL.

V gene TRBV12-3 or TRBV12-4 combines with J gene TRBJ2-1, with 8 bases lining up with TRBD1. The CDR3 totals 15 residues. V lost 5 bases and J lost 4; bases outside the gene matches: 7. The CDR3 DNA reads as TGTGCCAGCAGTCCTCGGACAGGGACTTACAATGAGCAGTTCTTC. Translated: CASSPRTGTYNEQFF.

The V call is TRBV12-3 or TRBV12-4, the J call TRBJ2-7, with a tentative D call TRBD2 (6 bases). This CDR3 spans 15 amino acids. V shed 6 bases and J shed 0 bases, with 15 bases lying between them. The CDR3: CASRLGGDLSYEQYF. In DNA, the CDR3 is TGTGCCAGCAGACTGGGGGGAGACCTCTCCTACGAGCAGTACTTC.

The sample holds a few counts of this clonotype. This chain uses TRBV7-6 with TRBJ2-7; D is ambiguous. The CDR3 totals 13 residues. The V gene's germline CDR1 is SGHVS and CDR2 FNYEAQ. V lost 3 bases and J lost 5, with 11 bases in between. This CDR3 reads CASSFGAPNEQYF. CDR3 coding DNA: TGTGCCAGCAGCTTCGGTGCCCCGAACGAGCAGTACTTC. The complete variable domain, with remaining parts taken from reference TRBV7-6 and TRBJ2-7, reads GAGVSQSPRYKVTKRGQDVALRCDPISGHVSLYWYRQALGQGPEFLTYFNYEAQQDKSGLPNDRFSAERPEGSISTLTIQRTEQRDSAMYRCASSFGAPNEQYFGPGTRLTVT.

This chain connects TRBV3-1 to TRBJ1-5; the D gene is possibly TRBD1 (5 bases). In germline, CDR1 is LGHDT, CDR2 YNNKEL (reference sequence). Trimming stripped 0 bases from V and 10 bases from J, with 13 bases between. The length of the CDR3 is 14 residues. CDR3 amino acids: CASSQDKRGAPQHF. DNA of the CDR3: TGTGCCAGCAGCCAAGATAAGCGGGGCGCCCCCCAGCATTTT.

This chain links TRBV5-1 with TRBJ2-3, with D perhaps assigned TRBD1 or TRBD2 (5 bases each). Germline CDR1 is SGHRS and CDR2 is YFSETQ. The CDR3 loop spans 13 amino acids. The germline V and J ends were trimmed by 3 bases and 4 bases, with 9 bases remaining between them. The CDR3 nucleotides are TGCGCCAGCAGCTCGGGGACCTCAGATACGCAGTATTTT. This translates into CASSSGTSDTQYF.

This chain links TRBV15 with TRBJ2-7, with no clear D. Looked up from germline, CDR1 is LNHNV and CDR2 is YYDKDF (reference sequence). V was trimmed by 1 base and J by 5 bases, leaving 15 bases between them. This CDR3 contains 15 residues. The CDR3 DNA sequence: TGTGCCACCAGCAGAGCGACCACGGGCATCCACGAGCAGTACTTC. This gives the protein CATSRATTGIHEQYF.

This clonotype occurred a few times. In DNA form, the CDR3 reads TGTGCCAGCAGTTTAGGCCCCCACGAGCAGTTCTTC. It encodes CASSLGPHEQFF. The V call is TRBV12-3 or TRBV12-4, the J call TRBJ2-1; D gene ambiguous. The CDR3 extends over 12 amino acids. Between the trimmed V and J ends, which lost 1 base and 10 bases, there was a span of 8 bases.

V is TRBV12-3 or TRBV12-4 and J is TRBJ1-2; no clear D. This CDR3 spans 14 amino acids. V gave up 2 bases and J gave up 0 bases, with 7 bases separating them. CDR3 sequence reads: CASSLLGPNYGYTF. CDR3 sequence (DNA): TGTGCCAGCAGTTTACTGGGTCCTAACTATGGCTACACCTTC.

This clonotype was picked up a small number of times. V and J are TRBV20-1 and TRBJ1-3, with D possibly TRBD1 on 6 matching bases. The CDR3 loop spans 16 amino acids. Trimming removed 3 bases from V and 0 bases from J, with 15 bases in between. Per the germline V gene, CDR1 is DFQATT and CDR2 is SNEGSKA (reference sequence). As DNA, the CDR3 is TGCAGTGCTAGTCAGGGGCGGCTTCACTCTGGAAACACCATATATTTT. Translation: CSASQGRLHSGNTIYF.

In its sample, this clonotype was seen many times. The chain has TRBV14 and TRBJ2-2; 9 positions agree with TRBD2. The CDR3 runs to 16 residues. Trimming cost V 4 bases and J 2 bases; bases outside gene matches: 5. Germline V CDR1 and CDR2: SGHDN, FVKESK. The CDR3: CASSRRLAANTGELFF. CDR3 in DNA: TGTGCCAGCAGCCGACGACTAGCGGCCAACACCGGGGAGCTGTTTTTT.

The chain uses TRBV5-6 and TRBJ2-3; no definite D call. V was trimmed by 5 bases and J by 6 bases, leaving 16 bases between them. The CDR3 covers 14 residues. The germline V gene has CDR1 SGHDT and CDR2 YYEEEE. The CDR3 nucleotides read TGTGCCAGCAGGGGCCAGTTCGTGGCTGATACGCAGTATTTT. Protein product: CASRGQFVADTQYF.

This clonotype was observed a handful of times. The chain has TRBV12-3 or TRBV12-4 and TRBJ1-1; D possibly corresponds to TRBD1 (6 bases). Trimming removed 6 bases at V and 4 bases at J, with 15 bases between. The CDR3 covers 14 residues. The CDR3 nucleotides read TGTGCCAGCAGCCCGGGACAATACACCACTGAAGCTTTCTTT. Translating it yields CASSPGQYTTEAFF.

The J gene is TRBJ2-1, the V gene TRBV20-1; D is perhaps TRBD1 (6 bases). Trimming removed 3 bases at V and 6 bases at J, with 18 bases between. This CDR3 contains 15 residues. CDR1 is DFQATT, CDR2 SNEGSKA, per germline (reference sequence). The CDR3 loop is CSARVQGRLINEQFF. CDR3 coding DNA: TGCAGTGCTAGGGTACAGGGACGTTTAATCAATGAGCAGTTCTTC.

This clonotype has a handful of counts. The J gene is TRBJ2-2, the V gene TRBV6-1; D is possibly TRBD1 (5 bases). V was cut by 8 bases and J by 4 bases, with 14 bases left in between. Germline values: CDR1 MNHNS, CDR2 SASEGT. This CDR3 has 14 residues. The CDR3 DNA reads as TGTGCCAGCGGGGCAGGGCGAAGCACCGGGGAGCTGTTTTTT. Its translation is CASGAGRSTGELFF.

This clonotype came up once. This chain's CDR3 is CSATTGSTDTQYF. In DNA form, the CDR3 reads TGCAGTGCCACGACAGGGAGCACAGATACGCAGTATTTT. V gene TRBV20-1 combines with J gene TRBJ2-3; the match to TRBD1 covers 7 bases. V trimming: 6 bases; J trimming: 0 bases; junction bases outside the gene matches: 3. Germline lookup yields CDR1 DFQATT and CDR2 SNEGSKA (reference sequence). This CDR3 region has 13 residues.

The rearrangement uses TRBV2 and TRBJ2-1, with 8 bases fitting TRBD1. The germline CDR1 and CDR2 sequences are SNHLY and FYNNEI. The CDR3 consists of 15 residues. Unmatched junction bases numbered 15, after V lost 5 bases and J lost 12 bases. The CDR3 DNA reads TGTGCCAGCAGTCCGGACAGGGATGGTCCCCTTCGGCAGTTCTTC. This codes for CASSPDRDGPLRQFF.

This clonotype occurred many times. CDR3 nucleotides: TGTGCCAGCAGTTTGGTACTAGCGGGGGAGCAGTACTTC. Translation gives CASSLVLAGEQYF. The chain carries TRBV27 and TRBJ2-7, with 10 nucleotides matching TRBD2. Germline CDR1 MNHEY, CDR2 SMNVEV (reference sequence). This CDR3 is 13 amino acids long. V lost 3 bases to trimming and J lost 7 bases; unmatched junction nucleotides: 3.

The CDR3: CASSLSTGAYNEQFF. The CDR3 DNA follows: TGTGCCAGCAGCCTCTCTACGGGAGCCTACAATGAGCAGTTCTTC. The J gene is TRBJ2-1, the V gene TRBV6-2 or TRBV6-3, with a weak D call TRBD2 (6 bases). With 6 bases removed from V and 2 bases from J, the gap between germline ends came to 14 bases. This CDR3 has 15 residues. The germline gives CDR1 MNHEY, CDR2 SVGEGT.

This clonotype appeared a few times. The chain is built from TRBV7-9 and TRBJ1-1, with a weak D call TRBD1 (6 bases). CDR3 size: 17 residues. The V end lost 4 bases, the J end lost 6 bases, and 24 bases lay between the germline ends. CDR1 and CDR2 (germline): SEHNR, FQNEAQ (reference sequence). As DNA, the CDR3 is TGTGCCAGCAGCTCCCCCCGGAAGGGGACAATGTTTCCTGAAGCTTTCTTT. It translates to CASSSPRKGTMFPEAFF.

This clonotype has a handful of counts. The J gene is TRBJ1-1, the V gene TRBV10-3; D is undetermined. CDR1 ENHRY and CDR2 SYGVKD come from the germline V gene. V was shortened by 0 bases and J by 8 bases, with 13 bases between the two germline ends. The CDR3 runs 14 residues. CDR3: CAISESNKPGEAFF. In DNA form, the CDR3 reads TGTGCCATCAGTGAGTCGAACAAGCCAGGAGAAGCTTTCTTT.

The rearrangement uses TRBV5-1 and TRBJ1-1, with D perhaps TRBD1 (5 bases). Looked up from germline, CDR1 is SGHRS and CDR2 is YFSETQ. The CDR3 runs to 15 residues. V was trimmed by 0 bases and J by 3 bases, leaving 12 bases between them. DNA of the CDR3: TGCGCCAGCAGCTTGGTGTTAGGGACGGACACTGAAGCTTTCTTT. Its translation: CASSLVLGTDTEAFF.

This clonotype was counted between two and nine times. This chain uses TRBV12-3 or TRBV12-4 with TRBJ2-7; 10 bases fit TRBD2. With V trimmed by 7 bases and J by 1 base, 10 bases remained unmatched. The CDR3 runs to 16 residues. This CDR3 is CASNPSGSWLSYEQYF. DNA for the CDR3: TGTGCCAGCAACCCTAGCGGGAGTTGGCTTTCCTACGAGCAGTACTTC.

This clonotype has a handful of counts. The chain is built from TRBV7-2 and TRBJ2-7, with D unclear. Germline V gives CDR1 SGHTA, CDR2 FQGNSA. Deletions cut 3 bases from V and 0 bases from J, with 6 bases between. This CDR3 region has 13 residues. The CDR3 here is CASSFGFSYEQYF. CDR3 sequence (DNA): TGTGCCAGCAGCTTTGGCTTCTCCTACGAGCAGTACTTC.

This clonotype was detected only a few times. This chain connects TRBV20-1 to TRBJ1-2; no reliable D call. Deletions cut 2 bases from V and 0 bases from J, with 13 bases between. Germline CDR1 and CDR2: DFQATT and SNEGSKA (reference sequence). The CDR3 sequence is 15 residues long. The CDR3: CSARIPSAANYGYTF. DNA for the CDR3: TGCAGTGCTAGAATCCCCTCCGCCGCTAACTATGGCTACACCTTC.